This note documents a single TCR beta chain sequence. It lacks a known antigen. The input lacks base qualities; no much larger clone sits a single base away. The time point label, as the study defines it: baseline before first vaccination. Vaccinee samples were obtained from the UK trials COV001 and COV002, which included a single-blind randomized controlled phase 2/3 trial of AZD1222 (ChAdOx1 nCoV-19) in healthy adults. Trial participant PBMC samples were collected at day 0 and day 28 after the second dose for TCRbeta chain sequencing. The sample originates from a study of T cell responses to AZD1222 COVID-19 vaccine (dated by TCRdb to the early 2020s). Regarding the study in general: Because spike-specific TCR depth and breadth did not differ between the two schedules, AZD1222 recipients who got a second dose at roughly 4 weeks were pooled with those who got a second dose at roughly 12 weeks. TCR sequencing was performed for about 240 trial participants, of whom around 200 were given two doses of AZD1222 and approximately 25 were given two doses of MenACWY control vaccine. Trial participants were enrolled by age into subgroups of 18-55, 56-69 and 70-plus years, and about 150, 27 and 61 TCR-sequenced participants, respectively, were included in these subgroups.

Beyond this particular receptor, the publication reports: Conclusions about previously exposed vaccinees were limited because only six AZD1222 recipients were SARS-CoV-2 seropositive at baseline. Reportedly, almost half of the unique spike-specific TCRs recognized epitopes lying outside the regions that are mutated in the B.1.351 and B.1.1.7 variants. Participants were mostly white British and included more females than males, and it was suggested by the authors that clonal diversity may have been underestimated. Because no samples from the day 14 peak response were available, repertoires could be characterized only after the peak T cell response. In the small 56-69-year group, the increase in depth fell short of significance, most likely because of low power. After two AZD1222 doses, spike-specific TCR breadth and depth were significantly higher than at day 0 and than in MenACWY recipients. The vaccine-associated CD4 TCRs covered the entire spike protein, and the dominant responses fell in regions 160-218 and 743-854.

The CDR3 regions of human TCRbeta chains were analyzed by immunosequencing. The authors' analysis ran thus. TCRs in the repertoires were compared against a reference library of SARS-CoV-2-specific TCRs that had been generated with the MIRA antigen-specificity platform. Breadth was defined as the fraction of unique TCRs that were SARS-CoV-2-associated, and depth was defined as the fraction of total T cells that were SARS-CoV-2-associated. Each spike-specific TCR was assigned to its reactive spike region and to a CD4 or CD8 class using the MIRA data. Log10-transformed breadth and depth values were compared by one-way ANOVA with Sidak's multiple comparisons tests. In TCRdb, the immuneACCESS table is reduced to in-frame sequences with V and J assigned. These tables do not hold every clone; where another copy was compared, an unresolved V gene accounts for under half, and the others remain unexplained. The V and J calls and the clone size are those of that table, but D and trimming were determined from the DNA. In all, the sample holds 150,000 to 200,000 clones, and 94% of those were seen once. Clones ranked in the top ten supply about 9% of the sample.

CDR1 SGHAT and CDR2 FQNNGV are derived from the germline V gene. The CDR3 goes from the cysteine to the phenylalanine over 16 residues. Of all the DNA, just the CDR3 is kept, 48 bases in frame from base 1. Trimming removed 1 base from V and 1 base from J, leaving 14 bases between the germline ends. The input for sequencing was peripheral blood, taken on day 0 of AZD1222 vaccination. This TCR was sampled from an adult in good health. The chain links TRBV11-2 with TRBJ2-7; matching of 6 bases hints at TRBD2 as the D gene. CDR3 loop: CASSLAFGTHSYEQYF. The nucleotide sequence is given as TGTGCCAGCAGCTTAGCATTCGGGACTCATTCCTACGAGCAGTACTTC.